The next 20 T cell receptor beta chains were all read from a single sample in a study of T cell responses to AZD1222 COVID-19 vaccine. Using immunoSEQ multiplex PCR, the repertoire was profiled, and TCRdb retains in-frame clones only, with some absent. In the table there are 95,000 to 130,000 clones, around nine tenths of which are singletons. Sequenced here: peripheral blood, sampled on day 0 of AZD1222 vaccination. Source of these receptors: an adult in good health.

The V gene is TRBV29-1, the J gene TRBJ2-1; 8 bases are shared with TRBD2. V trimming: 2 bases; J trimming: 10 bases; junction bases outside the gene matches: 4. The CDR3 is made up of 12 amino acids. Germline values: CDR1 SQVTM, CDR2 ANQGSEA. The CDR3 reads CSVELAGGEQFF. CDR3 DNA: TGCAGCGTTGAATTGGCGGGAGGAGAGCAGTTCTTC.

This clone was seen just once. The genes are TRBV28 and TRBJ1-2; D is undetermined. V gave up 6 bases and J gave up 2 bases, with 13 bases separating them. There are 14 residues in the CDR3. Per the germline V gene, CDR1 is MDHEN and CDR2 is SYDVKM. The chain's CDR3 is CASRTIQSNYGYTF. For the CDR3, the DNA is TGTGCCAGCAGAACAATACAGAGCAACTATGGCTACACCTTC.

V is TRBV28 and J is TRBJ2-2, with a tentative D call TRBD1 (6 bases). V was trimmed by 3 bases and J by 6 bases, leaving 20 bases between them. Germline CDR1 is MDHEN and CDR2 is SYDVKM. There are 17 residues in the CDR3. CDR3 sequence (DNA): TGTGCCAGCAGTTTCTATAAACTGACAGGAAGGGCCGGGGAGCTGTTTTTT. It yields the protein CASSFYKLTGRAGELFF. Supplemented by reference TRBV28 and TRBJ2-2, the full variable domain reads DVKVTQSSRYLVKRTGEKVFLECVQDMDHENMFWYRQDPGLGLRLIYFSYDVKMKEKGDIPEGYSVSREKKERFSLILESASTNQTSMYLCASSFYKLTGRAGELFFGEGSRLTVL.

The chain joins TRBV7-2 to TRBJ2-5; D unresolved. Trimming removed 1 base from V and 0 bases from J, with 3 bases in between. This CDR3 spans 13 amino acids. From germline, CDR1 is SGHTA and CDR2 FQGNSA. The CDR3 sequence is CASSLEYQETQYF. DNA for the CDR3: TGTGCCAGCAGCTTAGAGTACCAAGAGACCCAGTACTTC.

CDR3 sequence: CASSPRGTSGAETQYF. DNA of the CDR3: TGTGCCAGCAGCCCCCGAGGGACTAGCGGGGCGGAGACCCAGTACTTC. The chain carries TRBV7-2 and TRBJ2-5; 13 bases line up with TRBD2. Germline V gene sequence: CDR1 SGHTA, CDR2 FQGNSA. V shed 5 bases, J shed 5 bases, and the junction held 8 bases outside the gene matches. The CDR3 has 16 residues.

This chain links TRBV27 with TRBJ2-7, with D unresolved. The V gene lost 3 bases and the J gene lost 3 bases, with 24 bases spanning the gap. Per the germline V gene, CDR1 is MNHEY and CDR2 is SMNVEV (reference sequence). The CDR3 length is 18 residues. This CDR3 is CASSFSRPGLGPSYEQYF. CDR3 bases: TGTGCCAGCAGTTTTTCGAGGCCCGGTCTTGGGCCGAGCTACGAGCAGTACTTC.

The chain is built from TRBV27 and TRBJ1-1, with a weak D call TRBD1 (5 bases). In germline, CDR1 is MNHEY, CDR2 SMNVEV (reference sequence). Trimming shortened V by 2 bases and J by 2 bases, and 9 bases separated the two germline ends. CDR3 length: 14 residues. The DNA of the CDR3 is TGTGCCAGCAGTTTAGCAGGGCGAAACACTGAAGCTTTCTTT. This encodes CASSLAGRNTEAFF.

This clone has just one count. The chain uses TRBV3-1 (or the pseudogene TRBV3-2) and TRBJ2-5, with D maybe TRBD1 (6 bases). This CDR3 has 17 amino acids. Germline V lookup: CDR1 LGHDT, CDR2 YNNKEL (reference sequence). V gave up 0 bases and J gave up 4 bases, with 18 bases separating them. The CDR3 coding sequence is TGTGCCAGCAGCCAAGAGGTCGCGGGCAGAGGGGGAGAGACCCAGTACTTC. Its translation is CASSQEVAGRGGETQYF.

This clone was detected once. The chain couples TRBV6-5 to TRBJ2-7, with a tentative D call TRBD1 (5 bases). The length of the CDR3 is 14 residues. Trimming removed 6 bases from V and 2 bases from J, with 14 bases in between. Germline V gives CDR1 MNHEY, CDR2 SVGAGI. CDR3 in amino acids: CASSPGHTTYEQYF. CDR3 DNA: TGTGCCAGCAGCCCCGGACATACGACCTACGAGCAGTACTTC.

The CDR3 spells CASSPTNRGLETQYF. CDR3 nucleotide sequence: TGTGCCAGCTCACCTACAAACAGGGGGCTGGAGACCCAGTACTTC. V usage is TRBV18 and J usage is TRBJ2-5; the match to TRBD1 covers 9 bases. V gave up 3 bases and J gave up 5 bases; unmatched junction bases: 7. Germline V gene lookup returns CDR1 KGHSH and CDR2 LQKENI. The CDR3 is 15 residues long.

The chain couples TRBV6-6 to TRBJ1-3; D is perhaps TRBD1 (5 bases). This CDR3 region has 14 residues. Germline-derived CDR1 and CDR2 are MNHNY and SVGAGI (reference sequence). The V end was cut by 5 bases, the J end by 0 bases, with 8 bases between. As DNA, the CDR3 is TGTGCCAGCAGTCCTCAGGGCTCTGGAAACACCATATATTTT. Protein product: CASSPQGSGNTIYF.

J is TRBJ1-2 and V is TRBV19, with TRBD1 matching over 7 bases. CDR3 length: 14 amino acids. The V segment lost 5 bases and the J segment 8 bases; nucleotides outside the gene matches: 11. The germline V gene encodes CDR1 LNHDA and CDR2 SQIVND (reference sequence). The CDR3: CASSSLGGGAGYTF. CDR3 nucleotides: TGTGCCAGTAGTTCGCTTGGAGGGGGCGCGGGCTACACCTTC.

J is TRBJ2-1 and V is TRBV11-3; 7 positions match TRBD1. From germline, CDR1 is SGHNT and CDR2 YENEEA. V gave up 3 bases and J gave up 5 bases; unmatched junction bases: 10. This CDR3 contains 16 residues. CDR3 sequence (DNA): TGTGCCAGCAGCTTGGGGGACAGCCTGGGGGACAATGAGCAGTTCTTC. This gives the protein CASSLGDSLGDNEQFF.

The rearrangement links TRBV7-6 to TRBJ2-1; D not certain. The CDR3 consists of 14 residues. V shed 3 bases and J shed 9 bases, with 15 bases lying between them. CDR1 is SGHVS and CDR2 is FNYEAQ in the germline V gene. In DNA form, the CDR3 reads TGTGCCAGCAGCTTTAACTGGCACGCGGTTGAGCAGTTCTTC. It is translated as CASSFNWHAVEQFF.

The chain joins TRBV4-2 to TRBJ1-2; no definite D call. The ends were cut back, 0 bases at V and 0 bases at J, with 11 bases in the middle. Germline loops: CDR1 LGHNA, CDR2 YNFKEQ. The CDR3 totals 16 residues. The CDR3 loop is CASSQDPVVANYGYTF. DNA for the CDR3: TGTGCCAGCAGCCAAGATCCGGTGGTAGCTAACTATGGCTACACCTTC.

The V gene is TRBV5-1, the J gene TRBJ1-3; weak D call: TRBD1 (6 bases). The length of the CDR3 is 16 residues. Germline assignment: CDR1 SGHRS and CDR2 YFSETQ. The V and J ends lost 0 bases and 1 base respectively, with 11 bases between them. CDR3: CASSLEGQKSGNTIYF. The CDR3 DNA reads TGCGCCAGCAGCTTGGAGGGACAAAAATCTGGAAACACCATATATTTT.

The J gene is TRBJ2-2, the V gene TRBV5-1; D unclear. Trimming took 0 bases from V and 1 from J, leaving 10 bases between them. The CDR3 has 16 amino acids. CDR1 and CDR2 from the germline V gene are SGHRS and YFSETQ. CDR3 in amino acids: CASSLVRAGNTGELFF. CDR3 nucleotide sequence: TGCGCCAGCAGCTTGGTACGGGCAGGGAACACCGGGGAGCTGTTTTTT. The full variable domain, completed using reference TRBV5-1 and TRBJ2-2, is KAGVTQTPRYLIKTRGQQVTLSCSPISGHRSVSWYQQTPGQGLQFLFEYFSETQRNKGNFPGRFSGRQFSNSRSEMNVSTLELGDSALYLCASSLVRAGNTGELFFGEGSRLTVL.

This chain joins TRBV7-8 and TRBJ2-7, with unresolved D. Trimming took off 5 bases at V and 1 base at J, with 6 bases between the two ends. From germline, CDR1 is SGHVS and CDR2 FQNEAQ. CDR3 size: 12 residues. Here the CDR3 reads CASSLQSYEQYF. The CDR3 bases are TGTGCCAGCAGCCTGCAATCCTACGAGCAGTACTTC.

The genes are TRBV24-1 and TRBJ2-4, with a weak D call TRBD2 (5 bases). Germline CDR1 and CDR2: KGHDR and SFDVKD. V lost 4 bases and J 0 bases, leaving 15 bases between the germline ends. The CDR3 length is 17 residues. The CDR3 spells CATSEHGIPLAKNIQYF. Here the CDR3 DNA reads TGTGCCACCAGTGAACACGGGATACCTTTAGCCAAAAACATTCAGTACTTC.

The J gene is TRBJ1-4, the V gene TRBV28, with TRBD1 as a possible D gene (6 bases). CDR1 MDHEN and CDR2 SYDVKM come from the germline V gene. V lost 7 bases and J 0 bases, leaving 12 bases between the germline ends. The CDR3 has 15 amino acids. The CDR3 DNA sequence: TGTGCCAGCAACTCACAGGGTGCAACTAATGAAAAACTGTTTTTT. Protein sequence: CASNSQGATNEKLFF.